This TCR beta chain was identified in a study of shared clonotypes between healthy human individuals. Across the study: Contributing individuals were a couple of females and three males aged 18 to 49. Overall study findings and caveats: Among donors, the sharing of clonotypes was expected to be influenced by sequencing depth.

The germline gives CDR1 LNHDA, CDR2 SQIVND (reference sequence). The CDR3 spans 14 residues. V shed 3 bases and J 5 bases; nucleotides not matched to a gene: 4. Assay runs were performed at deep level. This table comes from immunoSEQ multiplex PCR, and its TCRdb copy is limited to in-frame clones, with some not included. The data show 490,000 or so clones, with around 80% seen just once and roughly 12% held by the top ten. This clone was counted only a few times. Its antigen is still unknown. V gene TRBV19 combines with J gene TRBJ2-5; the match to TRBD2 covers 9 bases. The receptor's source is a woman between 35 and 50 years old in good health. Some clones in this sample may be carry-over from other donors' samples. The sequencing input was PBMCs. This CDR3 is CASSIISGSETQYF. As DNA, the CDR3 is TGTGCCAGTAGTATTATTAGCGGGAGCGAGACCCAGTACTTC.